What follows are 21 T cell receptor beta chains derived from one specimen sequenced in a study of T cell responses to AZD1222 COVID-19 vaccine. The protocol was immunoSEQ multiplex PCR, while the TCRdb copy is restricted to in-frame clones and leaves out a portion. Seen here are about 75,000 clones, more than 75% observed once, and the top ten hold roughly 18%. Source: peripheral blood, taken 28 days after the second AZD1222 dose. The receptors shown here come from an adult who received the AZD1222 COVID-19 vaccine.

The chain is built from TRBV6-5 and TRBJ2-3; 9 nucleotides line up with TRBD1. This CDR3 has 12 residues. V shed 8 bases and J 5 bases; nucleotides not matched to a gene: 2. Germline V gives CDR1 MNHEY, CDR2 SVGAGI. In nucleotides, the CDR3 is TGTGCCAGCGAGGACAGGGGAGATACGCAGTATTTT. Translation gives CASEDRGDTQYF.

This chain links TRBV7-3 with TRBJ2-3; the D is unclear. The CDR3 contains 16 residues. Germline assignment: CDR1 SGHTA and CDR2 FQGTGA. The germline V and J ends were trimmed by 2 bases and 0 bases, with 12 bases remaining between them. For the CDR3, the DNA is TGTGCCAGCAGCTTAGGTCCAGCTTCTAGCACAGATACGCAGTATTTT. Translated: CASSLGPASSTDTQYF.

The J gene is TRBJ1-5, the V gene TRBV9; 7 positions match TRBD1. The V gene end was trimmed by 3 bases and the J gene end by 2 bases; junction bases not matched to a gene: 2. Germline loops: CDR1 SGDLS, CDR2 YYNGEE. The CDR3 consists of 14 residues. CDR3 loop: CASSAGQGNQPQHF. The DNA for the CDR3 is TGTGCCAGCAGCGCCGGACAGGGCAATCAGCCCCAGCATTTT. Supplemented by reference TRBV9 and TRBJ1-5, the full variable domain reads DSGVTQTPKHLITATGQRVTLRCSPRSGDLSVYWYQQSLDQGLQFLIQYYNGEERAKGNILERFSAQQFPDLHSELNLSSLELGDSALYFCASSAGQGNQPQHFGDGTRLSIL.

The chain combines TRBV30 with TRBJ2-3; D is ambiguous. With 0 bases removed from V and 6 bases from J, the gap between germline ends came to 19 bases. This CDR3 contains 16 residues. From germline, CDR1 is GTSNPN and CDR2 SVGIG (reference sequence). CDR3 amino acids: CAWSVRSAAQSDTQYF. The CDR3 coding sequence is TGTGCCTGGAGTGTAAGGTCGGCAGCCCAGAGCGATACGCAGTATTTT.

V is TRBV25-1 and J is TRBJ2-1, with D tentatively TRBD2 (5 bases). This CDR3 has 15 residues. V lost 1 base and J lost 5, with 12 bases in between. Germline loops: CDR1 MGHDK, CDR2 SYGVNS. DNA for the CDR3: TGTGCCAGCAGTGAATCGGGATCAGGTAACAATGAGCAGTTCTTC. It specifies CASSESGSGNNEQFF.

V and J are TRBV6-5 and TRBJ2-7, with D tentatively TRBD1 (6 bases). CDR3 size: 16 residues. Germline V lookup: CDR1 MNHEY, CDR2 SVGAGI. V was clipped by 2 bases and J by 6 bases, with 20 bases between them. CDR3 residues: CASSYLRQETNCEQYF. CDR3 DNA: TGTGCCAGCAGTTACCTGAGACAGGAGACGAACTGCGAGCAGTACTTC.

This clone appeared once. The rearrangement joins TRBV7-3 to TRBJ2-1; tentative D call: TRBD2 (6 bases). Between the trimmed V and J ends, which lost 4 bases and 10 bases, there was a span of 8 bases. The CDR3 runs to 11 residues. CDR1 and CDR2 (germline): SGHTA, FQGTGA. The CDR3 DNA reads TGTGCCAGCAGCTACGCGGGGGAGCAGTTCTTC. Translation: CASSYAGEQFF.

V is TRBV2 and J is TRBJ2-5, with a possible D match to TRBD2 (5 bases). Between the trimmed V and J ends, which lost 6 bases and 5 bases, there was a span of 7 bases. Germline V gene sequence: CDR1 SNHLY, CDR2 FYNNEI. This CDR3 has 11 residues. CDR3 nucleotides: TGTGCCAGCAGCACGGGGGAGACCCAGTACTTC. Its protein is CASSTGETQYF.

The chain joins TRBV12-3 or TRBV12-4 to TRBJ1-5; D remains unclear. The CDR3 loop spans 13 amino acids. Trimming shortened V by 1 base and J by 4 bases, and 5 bases separated the two germline ends. The CDR3 bases are TGTGCCAGCAGTTTAGTCAGGAATCAGCCCCAGCATTTT. The encoded protein is CASSLVRNQPQHF.

V gene TRBV27 combines with J gene TRBJ1-6, with TRBD1 as a possible D gene (6 bases). The CDR3 has 15 residues. V was clipped by 2 bases and J by 14 bases, with 19 bases between them. Germline V gene lookup returns CDR1 MNHEY and CDR2 SMNVEV (reference sequence). CDR3 DNA sequence: TGTGCCAGCAGTTTACAACAAGGGGGGATTTTGGCCCTCCACTTT. It encodes CASSLQQGGILALHF.

The V and J genes are TRBV6-5 and TRBJ2-7; tentatively, D is TRBD1 (7 bases). V was clipped by 6 bases and J by 4 bases, with 19 bases between them. CDR1 is MNHEY and CDR2 is SVGAGI in the germline V gene. The CDR3 consists of 15 residues. The CDR3 spells CASSNRRQGGYEQYF. CDR3 in DNA: TGTGCCAGCAGCAACCGGCGTCAGGGGGGATACGAGCAGTACTTC.

The V call is TRBV15, the J call TRBJ1-2; unclear D gene. CDR3 length equals 13 residues. The germline V gene encodes CDR1 LNHNV and CDR2 YYDKDF (reference sequence). Between the trimmed V and J ends, which lost 1 base and 13 bases, there was a span of 16 bases. The CDR3 DNA reads TGTGCCACCAGCAGAGGATTACCCAGGTCTTTCACCTTC. Protein product: CATSRGLPRSFTF.

The gene calls are TRBV19 and TRBJ2-6; 7 bases map to TRBD2. Losses at the gene ends were 3 bases for V and 4 bases for J; bases not matched to a gene: 6. The CDR3 contains 16 residues. Germline CDR1 LNHDA, CDR2 SQIVND (reference sequence). CDR3 protein: CASSMGGTTGANVLTF. CDR3 nucleotides: TGTGCCAGTAGTATGGGAGGGACGACAGGGGCCAACGTCCTGACTTTC.

The rearrangement links TRBV30 to TRBJ1-6; a possible D gene is TRBD1 (5 bases). Trimming pared 5 bases from V and 6 bases from J, leaving 14 bases between. This CDR3 spans 14 amino acids. Germline CDR1 is GTSNPN and CDR2 is SVGIG (reference sequence). CDR3 DNA sequence: TGTGCCTGGTTGTCTCAGGGTTCTAATTCACCCCTCCACTTT. Translated, it gives CAWLSQGSNSPLHF. The whole variable domain, filled in from reference TRBV30 and TRBJ1-6, reads SQTIHQWPATLVQPVGSPLSLECTVEGTSNPNLYWYRQAAGRGLQLLFYSVGIGQISSEVPQNLSASRPQDRQFILSSKKLLLSDSGFYLCAWLSQGSNSPLHFGNGTRLTVT.

The chain has TRBV5-6 and TRBJ2-7; D may match TRBD1 or TRBD2 (5 bases each). There are 15 residues in the CDR3. The V end was cut by 0 bases, the J end by 3 bases, with 13 bases between. Germline loops: CDR1 SGHDT, CDR2 YYEEEE. The CDR3 is CASSLAGTFIYEQYF. DNA of the CDR3: TGTGCCAGCAGCTTGGCGGGGACGTTCATCTACGAGCAGTACTTC.

The rearrangement links TRBV13 to TRBJ2-2; D possibly corresponds to TRBD1 (5 bases). V was shortened by 6 bases and J by 6 bases, with 5 bases between the two germline ends. This CDR3 is 11 amino acids long. Germline CDR1 reads PRHDT; CDR2 reads FYEKMQ (reference sequence). CDR3 nucleotide sequence: TGTGCCAGCAGGGGGCCCGGGGAGCTGTTTTTT. Its protein is CASRGPGELFF. Full variable domain (outside the CDR3, taken from reference TRBV13 and TRBJ2-2): AAGVIQSPRHLIKEKRETATLKCYPIPRHDTVYWYQQGPGQDPQFLISFYEKMQSDKGSIPDRFSAQQFSDYHSELNMSSLELGDSALYFCASRGPGELFFGEGSRLTVL.

The rearrangement uses TRBV19 and TRBJ1-6; the D is unclear. The CDR3 contains 13 residues. The germline V gene encodes CDR1 LNHDA and CDR2 SQIVND (reference sequence). V shed 6 bases and J shed 5 bases, with 8 bases lying between them. In DNA, the CDR3 is TGTGCCAGTAGCTGGGGAGATAATTCACCCCTCCACTTT. Protein: CASSWGDNSPLHF.

The CDR3 sequence: CASSPTGRFGGETQYF. The CDR3 DNA sequence: TGTGCCAGCAGCCCGACCGGGCGGTTCGGGGGGGAGACCCAGTACTTC. The V gene is TRBV7-3, the J gene TRBJ2-5, with 7 positions matching TRBD2. Germline V lookup: CDR1 SGHTA, CDR2 FQGTGA. J lost 5 bases, V lost 5 bases, and 14 bases had no gene match. This CDR3 spans 16 amino acids.

The rearrangement links TRBV7-7 to TRBJ1-1; no reliable D call. CDR3 length equals 13 residues. With 6 bases removed from V and 0 bases from J, the gap between germline ends came to 8 bases. Germline CDR1 SSHAT, CDR2 FNYEAQ (reference sequence). CDR3 amino acids: CASSLQMNTEAFF. The CDR3 DNA reads as TGTGCCAGCAGTCTCCAAATGAACACTGAAGCTTTCTTT.

The J gene is TRBJ1-2, the V gene TRBV29-1, with 10 bases aligning to TRBD1. Germline assignment: CDR1 SQVTM and CDR2 ANQGSEA. With 7 bases clipped from V and 6 bases from J, the junction kept 8 bases outside the gene matches. This CDR3 has 13 residues. The CDR3 coding sequence is TGCAGCGGAGGGGACAGGGGAATTGATGGCTACACCTTC. Its protein is CSGGDRGIDGYTF.

The chain employs TRBV4-2 and TRBJ2-5, with 10 bases that match TRBD1. Germline assignment: CDR1 LGHNA and CDR2 YNFKEQ. The CDR3 extends over 16 amino acids. The V gene end was trimmed by 2 bases and the J gene end by 3 bases; junction bases not matched to a gene: 6. CDR3 sequence: CASSQLTGQGEETQYF. In DNA, the CDR3 is TGTGCCAGCAGCCAATTAACCGGACAGGGGGAAGAGACCCAGTACTTC.